This record covers a single T cell receptor beta chain. What it recognizes is unknown. The PCR made use of 60 Vbeta and 13 Jbeta primers. Data came from immunoSEQ multiplex PCR; TCRdb stores just in-frame clones and leaves some out. The record lists roughly 45,000 clones, of which the ten most abundant hold more than 1.5%. The record originates from a study of cytomegalovirus exposure and HLA in healthy donors. Whole-study results and caveats: The study listed about 150 cytomegalovirus-associated TCR beta chains. Common viral pathogens (according to a later analysis) appeared linked to several of the most significant clusters. With later analysis, a missense DCLRE1C variant became linked to TCR beta V- and J-gene trimming.

Sequencing was done on a sample of PBMCs. This TCR was recovered from a woman aged 25 to 45 in good health and CMV-seronegative.

For the CDR3, the DNA is TGTGCCAGCAGCCTAGAAGCCAGCGGGGGGGGAGGGAGGATCTACGAGCAGTACTTC. Translating it yields CASSLEASGGGGRIYEQYF. The rearrangement links TRBV7-6 to TRBJ2-7, with 10 nucleotides matching TRBD2. Germline lookup yields CDR1 SGHVS and CDR2 FNYEAQ. V shed 5 bases, J shed 3 bases, and the junction held 19 bases outside the gene matches. CDR3 length: 19 amino acids.